These 15 T cell receptor beta chains were all obtained from the same sample, sequenced in a study of chemoradiotherapy in HPV16-positive cancers. Repertoires were generated with immunoSEQ multiplex PCR, while TCRdb's copy carries only in-frame clones and drops some. The sample yields about 4,600 clones, 90% seen once. The specimen comprised tumor tissue, sampled from a patient who underwent chemoradiotherapy. These TCRs come from a human donor with HPV-associated anogenital cancer.

V and J are TRBV18 and TRBJ1-1; TRBD1 matches 7 bases. The CDR3 has 19 residues. V was pared by 3 bases and J by 1 base, with 17 bases of the junction left unmatched. Germline V lookup: CDR1 KGHSH, CDR2 LQKENI. The CDR3 here is CASSPLQHVRTGANTEAFF. CDR3 DNA: TGTGCCAGCTCACCCCTGCAACATGTAAGGACAGGCGCGAACACTGAAGCTTTCTTT.

In its sample, this clone was seen once. The chain links TRBV14 to TRBJ2-1; D not certain. V was pared by 1 base and J by 7 bases, with 5 bases between. This CDR3 is 12 amino acids long. CDR1 is SGHDN and CDR2 is FVKESK in the germline V gene. The CDR3 sequence is CASSQGFNEQFF. For the CDR3, the DNA is TGTGCCAGCAGCCAAGGGTTTAATGAGCAGTTCTTC.

This CDR3 is CASSEAGVSTDTQYF. In nucleotides, the CDR3 is TGTGCCAGCAGTGAAGCAGGAGTGAGCACAGATACGCAGTATTTT. The chain employs TRBV6-1 and TRBJ2-3; D uncertain. Germline CDR1 and CDR2: MNHNS and SASEGT. This CDR3 comprises 15 residues. Trimming stripped 0 bases from V and 0 bases from J, with 7 bases between.

The rearrangement links TRBV6-1 to TRBJ1-1; 9 nucleotides match TRBD1. This CDR3 contains 14 residues. Germline V lookup: CDR1 MNHNS, CDR2 SASEGT. V was pared by 0 bases and J by 11 bases, with 7 bases of the junction left unmatched. The CDR3 sequence: CASSEADRGGMAFF. DNA for the CDR3: TGTGCCAGCAGTGAAGCGGACAGGGGAGGGATGGCTTTCTTT.

The gene calls are TRBV7-3 and TRBJ2-1; D uncertain. V was shortened by 0 bases and J by 3 bases, with 9 bases between the two germline ends. The germline V gene encodes CDR1 SGHTA and CDR2 FQGTGA. The CDR3 is 15 amino acids. In DNA, the CDR3 is TGTGCCAGCAGCTTAACCTGGGCCGACTACAATGAGCAGTTCTTC. Translation gives CASSLTWADYNEQFF.

The rearrangement uses TRBV5-1 and TRBJ2-1, with TRBD1 as a possible D gene (6 bases). This CDR3 comprises 13 residues. V was shortened by 4 bases and J by 4 bases, with 9 bases between the two germline ends. Germline V lookup: CDR1 SGHRS, CDR2 YFSETQ. The CDR3 reads CASSEDSYNEQFF. CDR3 DNA sequence: TGCGCCAGCAGCGAGGACAGTTACAATGAGCAGTTCTTC.

The chain carries TRBV19 and TRBJ2-1; possibly TRBD2 for D (6 bases). CDR1 is LNHDA and CDR2 is SQIVND in the germline V gene (reference sequence). The CDR3 length is 13 residues. Trimming pared 8 bases from V and 9 bases from J, leaving 17 bases between. CDR3 sequence (DNA): TGTGCCAGTGGGCGGCAGGAGGGAGGTGAGCAGTTCTTC. Amino acid sequence: CASGRQEGGEQFF.

This clone was observed once. The chain recombines TRBV28 with TRBJ1-5; D remains unclear. The CDR3 covers 16 residues. Trimming shortened V by 2 bases and J by 0 bases, and 11 bases separated the two germline ends. CDR1 is MDHEN, CDR2 SYDVKM, per germline. CDR3 in amino acids: CASSLVVASSNQPQHF. CDR3 nucleotide sequence: TGTGCCAGCAGTTTAGTAGTCGCTTCTAGCAATCAGCCCCAGCATTTT.

The genes are TRBV29-1 and TRBJ2-7; TRBD1 aligns across 11 bases. The V gene end was trimmed by 1 base and the J gene end by 4 bases; junction bases not matched to a gene: 6. The germline V gene encodes CDR1 SQVTM and CDR2 ANQGSEA. The CDR3 has 15 residues. The CDR3 DNA reads TGCAGCGTTGAAGTCCGGGACAGGGGGACTTACGAGCAGTACTTC. Translated, it gives CSVEVRDRGTYEQYF.

This clone occurred a few times. V usage is TRBV2 and J usage is TRBJ2-2; possible D gene TRBD2, 6 bases. This CDR3 comprises 14 residues. CDR1 is SNHLY, CDR2 FYNNEI, per germline. Trimming took 6 bases from V and 1 from J, leaving 9 bases between them. The CDR3 is CASRRDQNTGELFF. In DNA form, the CDR3 reads TGTGCCAGCAGGCGGGACCAGAACACCGGGGAGCTGTTTTTT. Full variable domain (missing parts from reference TRBV2 and TRBJ2-2): EPEVTQTPSHQVTQMGQEVILRCVPISNHLYFYWYRQILGQKVEFLVSFYNNEISEKSEIFDDQFSVERPDGSNFTLKIRSTKLEDSAMYFCASRRDQNTGELFFGEGSRLTVL.

The gene calls are TRBV6-1 and TRBJ2-7, with 7 bases identical to TRBD1. Germline values: CDR1 MNHNS, CDR2 SASEGT. V gave up 7 bases and J gave up 0 bases; unmatched junction bases: 3. The CDR3 contains 13 residues. The CDR3 here is CASKGGSSYEQYV. The CDR3 DNA reads as TGTGCCAGCAAAGGGGGCAGCTCCTACGAGCAGTACGTC.

V is TRBV7-2 and J is TRBJ2-1; D gene unclear. CDR1 is SGHTA and CDR2 is FQGNSA in the germline V gene. With 10 bases removed from V and 6 bases from J, the gap between germline ends came to 13 bases. CDR3 length: 12 amino acids. The CDR3 region has the DNA TGTGCCACCTCCCCGGGTGGCAATGAGCAGTTCTTC. It translates to CATSPGGNEQFF.

The V gene is TRBV2, the J gene TRBJ1-1; D is undetermined. V lost 5 bases, J lost 3 bases, and 4 bases lay in between. CDR1 SNHLY and CDR2 FYNNEI come from the germline V gene. The CDR3 extends over 11 amino acids. CDR3 in amino acids: CASSYDTEAFF. In DNA form, the CDR3 reads TGTGCCAGCAGTTATGACACTGAAGCTTTCTTT.

The J gene is TRBJ2-7, the V gene TRBV7-2; maybe TRBD1 (5 bases). The length of the CDR3 is 15 residues. V was pared by 0 bases and J by 2 bases, with 11 bases between. Germline V gene sequence: CDR1 SGHTA, CDR2 FQGNSA. Here the CDR3 DNA reads TGTGCCAGCAGCTTAGCTCAGGGCCTAGCCTACGAGCAGTACTTC. Its translation: CASSLAQGLAYEQYF. Full variable domain (outside the CDR3, taken from reference TRBV7-2 and TRBJ2-7): GAGVSQSPSNKVTEKGKDVELRCDPISGHTALYWYRQSLGQGLEFLIYFQGNSAPDKSGLPSDRFSAERTGGSVSTLTIQRTQQEDSAVYLCASSLAQGLAYEQYFGPGTRLTVT.

V and J are TRBV7-2 and TRBJ2-2; 9 bases fit TRBD2. The V gene end was trimmed by 3 bases and the J gene end by 6 bases; junction bases not matched to a gene: 8. This CDR3 region has 16 residues. Germline CDR1 and CDR2: SGHTA and FQGNSA. CDR3 nucleotides: TGTGCCAGCAGCTTCTATTCCAGCGGGAGGTCCGGGGAGCTGTTTTTT. It specifies CASSFYSSGRSGELFF.